This entry describes one TCR beta chain. What it recognizes is unknown. This entry is derived from a study of T cell repertoires in cytomegalovirus infection. On the study more broadly: The public TCR beta signatures pointed to both CMV infection and matching HLA type.

TCRdb re-called the reads through MiXCR, storing one row per CDR3 protein. The table shows more than 350,000 distinct CDR3 sequences, with approximately 33% occurring only once. Study-level findings and limits: The study found HLA-C-restricted CMV-specific TCR beta clonotypes dominating the ex vivo response. Cumulative frequency of public TCR beta families picked out carriers of CMV plus the relevant HLA.

Germline V CDR1 and CDR2: SEHNR, FQNEAQ (reference sequence). V shed 3 bases, J shed 7 bases, and the junction held 15 bases outside the gene matches. The CDR3 sequence is 17 residues long. The chain combines TRBV7-9 with TRBJ2-3, with 8 nucleotides matching TRBD1. The TCR sequence derives from a human donor in good health (CMV status not recorded). Some clones in this sample may be carry-over from other donors' samples. The material sequenced was PBMCs. DNA for the CDR3: TGTGCCAGCAGCTTCAGGCCAGGGGGCCCATCCTTTAATACGCAGTATTTT. Encoded protein: CASSFRPGGPSFNTQYF.